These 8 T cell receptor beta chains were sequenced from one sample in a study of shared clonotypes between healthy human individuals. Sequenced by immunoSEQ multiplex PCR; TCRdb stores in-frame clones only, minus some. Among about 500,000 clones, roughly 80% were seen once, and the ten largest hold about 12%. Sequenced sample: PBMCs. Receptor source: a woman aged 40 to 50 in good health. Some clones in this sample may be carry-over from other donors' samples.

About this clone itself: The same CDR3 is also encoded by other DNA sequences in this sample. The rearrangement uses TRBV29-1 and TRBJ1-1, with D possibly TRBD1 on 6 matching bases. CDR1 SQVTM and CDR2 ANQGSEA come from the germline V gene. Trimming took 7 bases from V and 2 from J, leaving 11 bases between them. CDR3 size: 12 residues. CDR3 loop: CSAGQRNTEAFF. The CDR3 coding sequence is TGCAGCGCCGGACAGCGAAACACTGAAGCTTTCTTT.

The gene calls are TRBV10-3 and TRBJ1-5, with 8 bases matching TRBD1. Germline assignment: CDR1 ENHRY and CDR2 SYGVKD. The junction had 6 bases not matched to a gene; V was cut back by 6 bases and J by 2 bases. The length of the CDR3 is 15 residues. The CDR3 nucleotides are TGTGCCATCAGCAGGACAGGGTTTGGCAATCAGCCCCAGCATTTT. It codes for CAISRTGFGNQPQHF.

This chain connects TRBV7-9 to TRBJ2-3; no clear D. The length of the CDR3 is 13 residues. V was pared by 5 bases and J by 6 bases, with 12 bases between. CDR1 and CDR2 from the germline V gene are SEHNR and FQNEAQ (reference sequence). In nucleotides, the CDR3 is TGTGCCAGCAGCCCATCAGGACCGGATACGCAGTATTTT. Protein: CASSPSGPDTQYF.

In DNA, the CDR3 is TGTGCCAGTGGGGCGCTGGGGATGAACACTGAAGCTTTCTTT. It specifies CASGALGMNTEAFF. The chain is built from TRBV9 and TRBJ1-1; D may be TRBD1 (5 bases). The CDR3 length is 14 residues. Trimming pared 8 bases from V and 0 bases from J, leaving 14 bases between. The V gene's germline CDR1 is SGDLS and CDR2 YYNGEE.

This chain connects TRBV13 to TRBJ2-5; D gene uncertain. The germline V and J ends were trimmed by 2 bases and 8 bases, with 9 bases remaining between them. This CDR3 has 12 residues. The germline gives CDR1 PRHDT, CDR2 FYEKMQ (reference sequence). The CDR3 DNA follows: TGTGCCAGCAGCTTAACAGCTTCCACCCAGTACTTC. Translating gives CASSLTASTQYF.

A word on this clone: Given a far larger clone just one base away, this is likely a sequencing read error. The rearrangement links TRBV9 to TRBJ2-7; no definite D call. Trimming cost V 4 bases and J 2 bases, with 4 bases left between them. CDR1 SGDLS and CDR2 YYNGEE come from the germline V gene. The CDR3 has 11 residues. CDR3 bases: TGTGCCAGCAGCCCCCCCTACGAGCAGTACTTC. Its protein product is CASSPPYEQYF.

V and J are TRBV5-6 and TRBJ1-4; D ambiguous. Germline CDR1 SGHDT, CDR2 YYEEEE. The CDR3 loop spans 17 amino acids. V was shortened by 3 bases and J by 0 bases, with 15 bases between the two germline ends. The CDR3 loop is CASSSRGAYATNEKLFF. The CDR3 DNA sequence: TGTGCCAGCAGCTCCCGAGGAGCGTATGCAACTAATGAAAAACTGTTTTTT.

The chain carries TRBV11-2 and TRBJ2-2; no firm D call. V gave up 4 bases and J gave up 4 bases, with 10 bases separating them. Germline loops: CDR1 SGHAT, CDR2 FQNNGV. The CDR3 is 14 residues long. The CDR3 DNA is TGTGCCAGCAGCTACCAGTTTAGCACCGGGGAGCTGTTTTTT. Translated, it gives CASSYQFSTGELFF.